The T cell receptor (beta chain) described here comes from a study of T cells in Graves' hyperthyroidism and ophthalmopathy. On the basis of clinical symptoms, serum thyroxine and TRAb, thyroid ultrasound and orbital computed tomography, diagnoses were made. Amplification of TCR beta CDR3 regions was performed using RNA transcripts as template. Using the HTBI primer set, a first-round RT-PCR was run on the TCR CDR3. MiXCR was run by TCRdb on the multiplex PCR reads, yielding one entry per CDR3 protein. Here the sample spans around 450,000 distinct CDR3 sequences, roughly 13% being singletons. The germline gives CDR1 SGDLS, CDR2 YYNGEE. J gave up 7 bases and V 0 bases, and 10 bases lay outside the gene matches. The CDR3 is 15 residues long.

The chain joins TRBV9 to TRBJ2-7, with 7 bases identical to TRBD2. The specimen was blood. This sequence originates from a woman aged 18-29 years with Graves' hyperthyroidism. For the CDR3, the DNA is TGTGCCAGCAGCGTAGAGGTCGTTGGGGGGGTGGAGCAGTACTTC. This codes for CASSVEVVGGVEQYF.